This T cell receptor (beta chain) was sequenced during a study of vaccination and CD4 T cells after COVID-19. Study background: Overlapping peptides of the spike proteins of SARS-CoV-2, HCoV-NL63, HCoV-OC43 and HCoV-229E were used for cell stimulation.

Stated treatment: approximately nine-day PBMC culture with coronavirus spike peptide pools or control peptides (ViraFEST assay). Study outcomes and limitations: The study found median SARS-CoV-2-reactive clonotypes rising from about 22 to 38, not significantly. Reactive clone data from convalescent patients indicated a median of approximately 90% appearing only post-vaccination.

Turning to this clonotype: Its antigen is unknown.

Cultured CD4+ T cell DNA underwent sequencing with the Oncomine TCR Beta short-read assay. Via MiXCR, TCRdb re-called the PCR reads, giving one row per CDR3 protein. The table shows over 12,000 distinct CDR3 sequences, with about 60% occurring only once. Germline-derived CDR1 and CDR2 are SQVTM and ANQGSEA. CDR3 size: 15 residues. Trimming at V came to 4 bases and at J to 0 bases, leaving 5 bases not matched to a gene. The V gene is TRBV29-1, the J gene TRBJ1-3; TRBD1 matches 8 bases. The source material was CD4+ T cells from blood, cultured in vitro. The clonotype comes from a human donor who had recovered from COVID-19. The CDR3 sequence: CSVARQGLSGNTIYF. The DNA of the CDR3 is TGCAGCGTTGCTCGACAGGGGCTCTCTGGAAACACCATATATTTT.